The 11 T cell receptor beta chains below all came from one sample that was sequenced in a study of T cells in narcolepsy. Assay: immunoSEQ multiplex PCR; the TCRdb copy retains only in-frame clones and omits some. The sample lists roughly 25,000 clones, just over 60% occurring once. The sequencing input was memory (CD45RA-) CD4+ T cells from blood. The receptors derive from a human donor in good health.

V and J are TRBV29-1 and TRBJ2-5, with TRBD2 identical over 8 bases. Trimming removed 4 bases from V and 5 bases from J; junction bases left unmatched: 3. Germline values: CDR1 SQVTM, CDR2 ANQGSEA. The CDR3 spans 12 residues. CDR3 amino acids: CSVGASGETQYF. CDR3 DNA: TGCAGCGTTGGGGCTAGCGGGGAGACCCAGTACTTC.

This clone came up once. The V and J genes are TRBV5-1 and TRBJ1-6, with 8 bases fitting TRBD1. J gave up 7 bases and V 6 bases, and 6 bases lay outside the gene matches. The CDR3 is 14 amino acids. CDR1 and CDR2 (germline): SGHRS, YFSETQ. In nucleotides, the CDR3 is TGCGCCAGCAAAGGACAGGGAGAGAATTCACCCCTCCACTTT. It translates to CASKGQGENSPLHF.

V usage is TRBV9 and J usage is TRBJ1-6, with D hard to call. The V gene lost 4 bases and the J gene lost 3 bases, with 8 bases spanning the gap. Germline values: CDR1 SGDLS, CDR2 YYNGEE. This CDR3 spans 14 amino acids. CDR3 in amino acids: CASSPGIYNSPLHF. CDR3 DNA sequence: TGTGCCAGCAGCCCGGGGATCTATAATTCACCCCTCCACTTT.

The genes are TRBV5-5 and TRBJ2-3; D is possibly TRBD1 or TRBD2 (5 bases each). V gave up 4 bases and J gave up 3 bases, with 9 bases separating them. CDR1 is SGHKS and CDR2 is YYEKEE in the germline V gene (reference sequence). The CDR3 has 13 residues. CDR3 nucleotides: TGTGCCAGCAGCATCAGGGAGACAGATACGCAGTATTTT. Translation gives CASSIRETDTQYF.

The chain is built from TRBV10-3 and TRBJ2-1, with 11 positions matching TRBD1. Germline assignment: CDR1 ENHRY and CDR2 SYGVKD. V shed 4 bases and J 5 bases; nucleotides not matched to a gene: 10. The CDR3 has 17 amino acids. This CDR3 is CAISVSKGQGGDNEQFF. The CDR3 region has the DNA TGTGCCATCAGTGTTTCTAAGGGACAGGGGGGGGACAATGAGCAGTTCTTC.

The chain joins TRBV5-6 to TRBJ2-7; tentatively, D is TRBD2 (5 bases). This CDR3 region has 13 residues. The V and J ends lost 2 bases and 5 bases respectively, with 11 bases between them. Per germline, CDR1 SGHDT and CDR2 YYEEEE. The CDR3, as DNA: TGTGCCAGCAGCTTTGGCCTGGAGGACGAGCAGTACTTC. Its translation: CASSFGLEDEQYF.

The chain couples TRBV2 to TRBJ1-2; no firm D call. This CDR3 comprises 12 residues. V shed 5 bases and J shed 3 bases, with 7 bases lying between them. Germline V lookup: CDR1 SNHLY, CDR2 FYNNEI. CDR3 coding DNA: TGTGCCAGCAGTTGGCAGGACTATGGCTACACCTTC. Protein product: CASSWQDYGYTF.

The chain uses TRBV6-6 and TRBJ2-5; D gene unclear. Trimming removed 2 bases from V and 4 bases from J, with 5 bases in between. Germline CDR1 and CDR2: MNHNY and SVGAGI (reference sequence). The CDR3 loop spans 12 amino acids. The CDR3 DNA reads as TGTGCCAGCAGTTACGTTGGAGAGACCCAGTACTTC. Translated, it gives CASSYVGETQYF.

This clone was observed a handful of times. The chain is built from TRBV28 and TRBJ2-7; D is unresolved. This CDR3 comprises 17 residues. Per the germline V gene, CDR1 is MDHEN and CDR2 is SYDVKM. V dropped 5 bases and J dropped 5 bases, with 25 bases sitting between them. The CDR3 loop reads CASSPTLLRAQSNEQYF. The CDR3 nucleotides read TGTGCCAGCAGTCCAACCCTTCTACGGGCACAGTCCAACGAGCAGTACTTC.

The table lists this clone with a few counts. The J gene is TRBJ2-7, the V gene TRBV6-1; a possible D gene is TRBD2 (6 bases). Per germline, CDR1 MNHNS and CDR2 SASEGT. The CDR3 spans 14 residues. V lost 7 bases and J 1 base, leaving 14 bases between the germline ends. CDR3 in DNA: TGTGCCAGCATAACCCGGGACTCGTCCTACGAGCAGTACTTC. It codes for CASITRDSSYEQYF.

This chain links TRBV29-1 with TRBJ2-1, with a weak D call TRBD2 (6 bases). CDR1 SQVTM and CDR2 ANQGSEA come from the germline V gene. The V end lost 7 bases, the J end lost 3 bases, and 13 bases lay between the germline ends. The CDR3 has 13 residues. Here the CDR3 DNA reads TGCAGCGCTACGGACGGGGGCTACAATGAGCAGTTCTTC. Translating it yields CSATDGGYNEQFF.